A single count supports the clone carrying this TCR beta chain. The sample is drawn from a study of OX40 agonist ivuxolimab in advanced cancers. Study context: Given to patients was ivuxolimab, an agonistic anti-OX40 (CD134) antibody.

Assay used: immunoSEQ multiplex PCR; TCRdb lists only in-frame clones, some missing. This sample has roughly 20,000 clones, with about 89% found just once. The CDR3 consists of 15 residues. V was pared by 0 bases and J by 4 bases, with 4 bases of the junction left unmatched. CDR1 is SGHRS, CDR2 YFSETQ, per germline. The starting material was CD4+ or CD8+ T cells sorted from blood, obtained in a trial of the OX40 agonist ivuxolimab. The chain uses TRBV5-1 and TRBJ1-3; the match to TRBD1 covers 7 bases. This receptor was obtained from an adult with an advanced solid tumor such as melanoma, head and neck, liver or kidney cancer. The CDR3 region is CASSLEGATGNTIYF. The CDR3 DNA follows: TGCGCCAGCAGCTTGGAGGGGGCGACGGGAAACACCATATATTTT.